A selection of T cell receptor beta chains follows, all from one sample in a study of blood T cell repertoires in COVID-19. Clones were read by immunoSEQ multiplex PCR, and TCRdb kept only the in-frame ones, dropping some. This table has approximately 53,000 clones, approximately 90% appearing once. Sample: peripheral blood. Receptors originate from a woman older than 75 with acute or convalescent COVID-19. The CDR3 runs from the conserved cysteine through the conserved F or W. The D gene is left open where the match is weak. Clone size appears in some rows only: once, few, many, or a class for an expanded clone.

V	J	D	size	CDR3	DNA
TRBV4-3	TRBJ1-4	NA	NA	CASSQEAGGQDRLGTNEKLFF	TGCGCCAGCAGCCAAGAAGCGGGGGGGCAAGACAGGCTAGGAACTAATGAAAAACTGTTTTTT
TRBV6-5	TRBJ2-2	TRBD1	NA	CASSTRDRAGGELFF	TGTGCCAGCAGTACCCGGGACAGGGCTGGTGGGGAGCTGTTTTTT
TRBV5-5	TRBJ1-2	TRBD1	NA	CASSFRQGADGYTF	TGTGCCAGCAGCTTTCGACAGGGGGCCGACGGCTACACCTTC
TRBV5-8	TRBJ2-5	TRBD2	NA	CASSLGTSGTQETQYF	TGTGCCAGCAGCCTGGGGACTAGCGGAACTCAAGAGACCCAGTACTTC
TRBV5-8	TRBJ2-1	TRBD2	NA	CASSLVGRTYNEQFF	TGTGCCAGCAGCTTGGTCGGGAGGACATACAATGAGCAGTTCTTC
TRBV5-1	TRBJ2-6	TRBD1	NA	CASSLGWDRETGANVLTF	TGCGCCAGCAGCTTGGGTTGGGACAGGGAAACTGGGGCCAACGTCCTGACTTTC
TRBV5-6	TRBJ2-1	TRBD2	NA	CASSLYSGGDYNEQFF	TGTGCCAGCAGCTTGTACTCGGGAGGAGACTACAATGAGCAGTTCTTC
TRBV12-3/TRBV12-4	TRBJ1-6	NA	NA	CASSLGDTAVHF	TGTGCCAGCAGTTTGGGGGACACGGCCGTCCACTTT
TRBV6-6	TRBJ2-7	TRBD2	NA	CASSYGTSGRGKQYF	TGTGCCAGCAGTTACGGGACTAGCGGGAGAGGCAAGCAGTACTTC
TRBV7-9	TRBJ1-6	TRBD1	few	CASSQSDRGNSPLHF	TGTGCCAGCAGCCAATCTGACAGGGGGAATTCACCCCTCCACTTT
TRBV30	TRBJ2-7	NA	few	CAWSITPYEQYF	TGTGCCTGGAGTATTACACCCTACGAGCAGTACTTC
TRBV23-1	TRBJ2-7	NA	NA	CASSQPGRYYEQYF	TGCGCCAGCAGTCAGCCGGGAAGATACTACGAGCAGTACTTC
TRBV18	TRBJ2-7	TRBD2	NA	CASSPPTSGLGEQYF	TGTGCCAGCTCACCACCGACTAGCGGCCTCGGCGAGCAGTACTTC
TRBV7-2	TRBJ2-3	NA	NA	CASSLGPKGDTQYF	TGTGCCAGCAGCCTGGGCCCAAAGGGGGATACGCAGTATTTT
TRBV2	TRBJ1-6	NA	NA	CASSDLYSPLHF	TGTGCCAGCAGTGACCTGTATTCACCCCTCCACTTT
TRBV7-8	TRBJ1-1	TRBD1	NA	CASSLGQGAGNTEAFF	TGTGCCAGCAGCTTAGGACAGGGGGCAGGGAACACTGAAGCTTTCTTT
TRBV9	TRBJ2-1	NA	NA	CASSEGTRGNPGREQFF	TGTGCCAGCAGCGAAGGGACACGGGGTAATCCCGGCCGGGAGCAGTTCTTC
TRBV29-1	TRBJ1-2	NA	few	CSVGGVDYGYTF	TGCAGCGTTGGGGGGGTCGACTATGGCTACACCTTC
TRBV6-1	TRBJ2-5	NA	NA	CASSLGHHQETQYF	TGTGCCAGCAGCCTGGGACACCACCAAGAGACCCAGTACTTC
TRBV3-1/TRBV3-2	TRBJ1-1	NA	NA	CASSQWSAEAFF	TGTGCCAGCAGCCAATGGTCGGCTGAAGCTTTCTTT
TRBV11-3	TRBJ1-4	NA	NA	CASSGAWGEKLFF	TGTGCCAGCAGCGGGGCCTGGGGTGAAAAACTGTTTTTT
TRBV18	TRBJ2-7	TRBD1	NA	CASSPRRTGGAYEQYF	TGTGCCAGCTCACCTCGCCGGACAGGGGGCGCCTACGAGCAGTACTTC
TRBV10-3	TRBJ1-1	TRBD1	NA	CAISTTGEKSEAFF	TGTGCCATCAGTACCACAGGGGAAAAATCTGAAGCTTTCTTT
TRBV7-9	TRBJ2-1	TRBD2	NA	CASSPAGGPYNEQFF	TGTGCCAGCAGCCCGGCGGGAGGGCCTTACAATGAGCAGTTCTTC
TRBV11-2	TRBJ1-2	NA	NA	CASSLDERADGYTF	TGTGCCAGCAGCTTAGATGAGAGGGCTGACGGCTACACCTTC
TRBV19	TRBJ1-1	NA	NA	CASSLQGYPFF	TGTGCCAGTTCCCTCCAGGGGTATCCTTTCTTT
TRBV30	TRBJ1-6	TRBD1	NA	CAWGDRANSPLHF	TGTGCCTGGGGAGACAGGGCAAACTCACCCCTCCACTTT
TRBV9	TRBJ2-3	NA	NA	CASSVAPETDTQYF	TGTGCCAGCAGCGTAGCCCCAGAAACAGATACGCAGTATTTT
TRBV5-1	TRBJ1-2	NA	NA	CASSLGQGLGYTF	TGCGCCAGCAGCTTGGGGCAGGGGCTCGGCTACACCTTC
TRBV29-1	TRBJ2-3	NA	NA	CSVEESSRGRDTQYF	TGCAGCGTTGAAGAGTCCTCCAGGGGACGAGATACGCAGTATTTT
TRBV25-1	TRBJ1-1	TRBD1	NA	CASSPPGGTEAFF	TGTGCCAGCAGTCCTCCAGGGGGCACTGAAGCTTTCTTT
TRBV9	TRBJ1-2	NA	few	CASSAYYGYTF	TGTGCCAGCAGCGCCTACTATGGCTACACCTTC
TRBV5-8	TRBJ2-5	TRBD2	NA	CASSPGGGSGGQETQYF	TGTGCCAGCAGCCCGGGAGGGGGATCCGGGGGCCAAGAGACCCAGTACTTC